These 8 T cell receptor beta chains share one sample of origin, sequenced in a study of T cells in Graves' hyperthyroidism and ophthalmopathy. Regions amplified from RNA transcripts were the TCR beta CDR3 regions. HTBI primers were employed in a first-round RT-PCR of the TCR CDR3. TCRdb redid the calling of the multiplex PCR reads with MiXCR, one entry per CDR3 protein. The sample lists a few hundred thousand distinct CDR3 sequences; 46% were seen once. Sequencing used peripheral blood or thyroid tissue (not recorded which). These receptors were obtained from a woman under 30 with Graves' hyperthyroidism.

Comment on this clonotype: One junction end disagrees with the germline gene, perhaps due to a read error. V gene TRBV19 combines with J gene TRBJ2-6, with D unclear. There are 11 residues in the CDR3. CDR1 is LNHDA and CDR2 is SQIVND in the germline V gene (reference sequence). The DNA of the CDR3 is TGTGCCAGTAGTGGGGACAACGTCCTGACTTTC. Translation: CASSGDNVLTF.

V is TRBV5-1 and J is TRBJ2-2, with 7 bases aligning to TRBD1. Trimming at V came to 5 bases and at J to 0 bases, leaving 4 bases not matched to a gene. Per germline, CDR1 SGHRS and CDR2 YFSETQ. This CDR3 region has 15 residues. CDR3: CASRTGTANTGELFF. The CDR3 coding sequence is TGCGCCAGCAGAACCGGGACAGCGAACACCGGGGAGCTGTTTTTT. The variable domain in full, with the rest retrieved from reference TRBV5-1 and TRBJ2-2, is KAGVTQTPRYLIKTRGQQVTLSCSPISGHRSVSWYQQTPGQGLQFLFEYFSETQRNKGNFPGRFSGRQFSNSRSEMNVSTLELGDSALYLCASRTGTANTGELFFGEGSRLTVL.

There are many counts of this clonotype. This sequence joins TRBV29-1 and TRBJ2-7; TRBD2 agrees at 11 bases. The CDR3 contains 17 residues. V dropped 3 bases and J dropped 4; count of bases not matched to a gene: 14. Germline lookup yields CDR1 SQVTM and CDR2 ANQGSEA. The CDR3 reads CSVDPPLRLAGGYEQYF. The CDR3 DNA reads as TGCAGCGTTGACCCTCCCTTGCGTCTAGCGGGAGGTTACGAGCAGTACTTC.

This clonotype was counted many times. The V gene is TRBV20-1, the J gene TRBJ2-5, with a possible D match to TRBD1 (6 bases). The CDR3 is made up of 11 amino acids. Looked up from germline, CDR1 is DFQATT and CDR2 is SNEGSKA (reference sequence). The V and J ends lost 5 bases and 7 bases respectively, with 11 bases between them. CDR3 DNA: TGCAGTGCTGGGCCCAGGGGGACCCAGTACTTC. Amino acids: CSAGPRGTQYF.

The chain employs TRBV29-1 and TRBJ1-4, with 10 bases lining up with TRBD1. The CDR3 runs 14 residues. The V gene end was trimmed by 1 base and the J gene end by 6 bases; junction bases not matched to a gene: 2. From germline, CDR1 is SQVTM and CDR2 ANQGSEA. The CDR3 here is CSVEGGQGDEKLFF. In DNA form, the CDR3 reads TGCAGCGTTGAAGGCGGACAGGGGGATGAAAAACTGTTTTTT.

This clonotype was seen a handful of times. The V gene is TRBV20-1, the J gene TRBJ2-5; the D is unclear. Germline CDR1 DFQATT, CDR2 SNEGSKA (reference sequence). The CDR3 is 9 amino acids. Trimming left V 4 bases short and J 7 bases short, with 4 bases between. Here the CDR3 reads CSATGTQYF. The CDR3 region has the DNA TGCAGTGCTACGGGGACCCAGTACTTC.

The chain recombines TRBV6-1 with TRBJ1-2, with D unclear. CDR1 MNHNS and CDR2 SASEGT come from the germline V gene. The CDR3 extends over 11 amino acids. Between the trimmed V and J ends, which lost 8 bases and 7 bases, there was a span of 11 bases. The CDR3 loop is CASRRSGGYTF. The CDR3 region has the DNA TGTGCCAGCCGACGGTCGGGTGGCTACACCTTC.

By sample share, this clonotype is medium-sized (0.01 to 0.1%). The CDR3 reads CSVGPGLAGNTGELFF. CDR3 DNA: TGCAGCGTTGGTCCGGGGCTAGCGGGCAACACCGGGGAGCTGTTTTTT. This chain connects TRBV29-1 to TRBJ2-2; 8 nucleotides align to TRBD2. J lost 2 bases, V lost 4 bases, and 9 bases had no gene match. This CDR3 has 16 amino acids. The germline gives CDR1 SQVTM, CDR2 ANQGSEA.